The clone carrying this T cell receptor (beta chain) was detected only once. This entry is derived from a study of human versus mouse CDR3 diversity and MHC coevolution. This CDR3 has 17 amino acids. Germline CDR1 is LNHDA and CDR2 is SQIVND (reference sequence). V lost 0 bases to trimming and J lost 3 bases, with 15 bases between them. Produced via immunoSEQ multiplex PCR; TCRdb's table is partial and in-frame only. In the table there are around 59,000 clones, over 90% of which are singletons. The chain employs TRBV19 and TRBJ2-4; possibly TRBD1 for D (6 bases). Sequenced: naive CD4+ T cells from blood. The sample's subset: CD45RO-negative CD62L-positive naive CD4 T cells. The sequence derives from a person aged 55-75 years in good health. The CDR3 DNA is TGTGCCAGTAGTATAGAGGGGGCAGGGACCTTCAAAAACATTCAGTACTTC. Encoded protein: CASSIEGAGTFKNIQYF. The entire variable domain, with the rest obtained from reference TRBV19 and TRBJ2-4, is as follows: DGGITQSPKYLFRKEGQNVTLSCEQNLNHDAMYWYRQDPGQGLRLIYYSQIVNDFQKGDIAEGYSVSREKKESFPLTVTSAQKNPTAFYLCASSIEGAGTFKNIQYFGAGTRLSVL.